What follows describes a single TCR beta chain. Per the study methods: Scientists estimated how many nucleated cells there were by amplifying reference gene primers. Sequencing was performed with immunoSEQ multiplex PCR; in TCRdb, only in-frame clones are kept and a portion is missing. The DNA gave D and trimming, while V, J and clone size come from that table. The sample has over 140,000 clones, about 82% seen once. The sample comes from a study of blood T cell repertoires in COVID-19. Study overall: Specimens from acute and convalescent COVID-19 originated in the United States, Italy and Spain.

Germline CDR1 is SGHNT and CDR2 is YYREEE (reference sequence). Trimming removed 2 bases from V and 4 bases from J, with 17 bases in between. The CDR3 is 16 amino acids. The material sequenced was peripheral blood. The receptor comes from an elderly woman with active or convalescent COVID-19. This chain links TRBV5-4 with TRBJ2-3; a weak D match, TRBD2 (7 bases). CDR3 residues: CASSFRTGGGSDTQYF. The CDR3 DNA is TGTGCCAGCAGCTTCCGCACTGGGGGGGGCTCAGATACGCAGTATTTT.